This is a list of T cell receptor beta chains from one sample in a study of blood T cell repertoires in COVID-19. The assay was immunoSEQ multiplex PCR, and TCRdb's table has in-frame clones only and misses some. The table has approximately 350,000 clones, 85% to 90% seen once. The sequenced sample consisted of peripheral blood. The receptor source for this set is a woman between 45 and 60 years old with COVID-19, enrolled during active disease. Both conserved end residues are part of each CDR3. A D gene is named only where the DNA matches it firmly.

TRBJ2-7	-	TRBV4-2	CASSRDPIPTGYEQYF
TRBJ2-1	-	TRBV15	CATSRAPTGGSYNEQFF
TRBJ1-5	TRBD1	TRBV6-6	CASSAGTVKDQPQHF
TRBJ2-2	-	TRBV27	CASSFYGELFF
TRBJ1-3	-	TRBV19	CASSRYRSSGNTIYF
TRBJ1-2	-	TRBV7-2	CASSLKGEANYGYTF
TRBJ2-3	-	TRBV7-2	CASSRSGQSTDTQYF
TRBJ2-1	-	TRBV15	CATSRDVNPGQIPDEQFF
TRBJ2-3	TRBD2	TRBV25-1	CASGRAGVRDTQYF
TRBJ2-3	TRBD2	TRBV7-9	CASIATGLADTQYF
TRBJ1-2	-	TRBV3-1/TRBV3-2	CASSQEGSILYGYTF
TRBJ2-1	-	TRBV14	CASSLGQSYNEQFF
TRBJ1-2	TRBD1	TRBV6-5	CASSYVGQGVSYGYTF
TRBJ2-3	TRBD2	TRBV3-1/TRBV3-2	CASSQDRGGRAQDTQYF
TRBJ2-7	TRBD1	TRBV11-2	CASSLLGTGSYEQYF
TRBJ2-7	TRBD2	TRBV4-3	CASSQDSGSSSYEQYF
TRBJ1-3	TRBD1	TRBV6-1	CASSEDRMGRSGNTIYF
TRBJ2-1	-	TRBV11-2	CASSLGLYNEQFF
TRBJ2-2	-	TRBV5-1	CASSLATRDTGELFF
TRBJ2-5	-	TRBV19	CASSPSLGEETQYF
TRBJ1-5	-	TRBV5-1	CASSPGGGRNQPQHF
TRBJ1-1	TRBD1	TRBV3-1/TRBV3-2	CASSRRTGHTEAFF
TRBJ2-5	TRBD2	TRBV12-5	CASGLVLAGDPYF
TRBJ2-1	-	TRBV7-9	CASSSTTAMDSSYNEQFF
TRBJ2-3	TRBD2	TRBV3-1/TRBV3-2	CASSRGTSGRAKDTQYF
TRBJ1-1	TRBD1	TRBV19	CASSLRQGGATEAFF
TRBJ2-1	-	TRBV21-1	CASSTRLGQDKVYNEQFF
TRBJ2-3	TRBD2	TRBV5-1	CASSSGLAGTSTDTQYF
TRBJ1-4	TRBD1	TRBV27	CASRTGGREKLFF
TRBJ1-4	-	TRBV7-2	CASSARTSGRTSNEKLFF
TRBJ2-7	TRBD2	TRBV19	CASSTRTGTSGRAHGVYEQYF
TRBJ1-4	-	TRBV19	CASSPAGREKLFF
TRBJ2-5	-	TRBV9	CASSVVKETQYF
TRBJ1-1	TRBD1	TRBV4-2	CASSQRYRGMNTEAFF
TRBJ1-5	TRBD1	TRBV12-5	CASGSTTGTASNQPQHF
TRBJ1-2	TRBD1	TRBV5-1	CASSFDRGDGYTF
TRBJ1-2	-	TRBV29-1	CSVDFGEWNYGYTF
TRBJ2-1	TRBD2	TRBV10-1	CAKTVTGGRGNEQFF
TRBJ1-6	-	TRBV7-8	CASSLSQWERNNSPLHF
TRBJ2-3	-	TRBV12-3/TRBV12-4	CAIQGSDTQYF
TRBJ1-3	TRBD1	TRBV10-1	CASMDRNSGNTIYF
TRBJ2-3	-	TRBV5-1	CASKGTAGMTDTQYF
TRBJ2-4	TRBD1	TRBV15	CATSIRQGGRAKNIQYF
TRBJ2-7	-	TRBV5-1	CASSLGTDFSYTYEQYF
TRBJ2-7	-	TRBV9	CASSGWDREGGYEQYF
TRBJ2-7	TRBD2	TRBV4-2	CASSQDGLAGEQYF
TRBJ2-5	TRBD1	TRBV7-2	CASSSGQGKGETQYF
TRBJ2-4	-	TRBV28	CASSRLPEAGKNIQYF
TRBJ2-7	-	TRBV5-6	CASSLGLGGYSYEQYF
TRBJ1-5	-	TRBV7-2	CASSRTGINQPQHF
TRBJ2-1	TRBD1	TRBV29-1	CSVLTGSIYNEQFF
TRBJ1-2	-	TRBV20-1	CSATHSYGYTF
TRBJ2-7	-	TRBV3-1/TRBV3-2	CASSPTGFSEQYF
TRBJ2-3	TRBD2	TRBV7-2	CASSLRGGRWGTQYF
TRBJ1-5	-	TRBV6-5	CASSYGVEQPQHF
TRBJ1-1	-	TRBV30	CAWSVRVNTEAFF
TRBJ2-7	TRBD2	TRBV7-2	CASSLYGTSGVYEQYF
TRBJ1-6	-	TRBV5-6	CASSFTGSSYNSPLHF
TRBJ1-1	TRBD1	TRBV4-1	CASSPGQGRTEAFF
TRBJ2-1	-	TRBV24-1	CATSDPRGSSYNEQFF